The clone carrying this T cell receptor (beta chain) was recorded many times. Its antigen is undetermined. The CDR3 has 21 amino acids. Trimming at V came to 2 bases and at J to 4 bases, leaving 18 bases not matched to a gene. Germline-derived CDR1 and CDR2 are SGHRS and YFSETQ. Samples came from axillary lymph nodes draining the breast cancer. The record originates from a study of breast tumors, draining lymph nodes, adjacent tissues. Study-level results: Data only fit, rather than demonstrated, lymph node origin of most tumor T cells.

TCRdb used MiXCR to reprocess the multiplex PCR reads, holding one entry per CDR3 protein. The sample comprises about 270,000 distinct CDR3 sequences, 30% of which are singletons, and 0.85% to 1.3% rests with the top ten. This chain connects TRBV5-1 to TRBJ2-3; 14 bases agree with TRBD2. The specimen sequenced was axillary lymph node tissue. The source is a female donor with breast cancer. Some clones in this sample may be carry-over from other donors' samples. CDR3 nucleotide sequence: TGCGCCAGCAGCTTAGAGGCTCCCGGGACTAGCGGGAGAACAAGCGCAGATACGCAGTATTTT. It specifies CASSLEAPGTSGRTSADTQYF.